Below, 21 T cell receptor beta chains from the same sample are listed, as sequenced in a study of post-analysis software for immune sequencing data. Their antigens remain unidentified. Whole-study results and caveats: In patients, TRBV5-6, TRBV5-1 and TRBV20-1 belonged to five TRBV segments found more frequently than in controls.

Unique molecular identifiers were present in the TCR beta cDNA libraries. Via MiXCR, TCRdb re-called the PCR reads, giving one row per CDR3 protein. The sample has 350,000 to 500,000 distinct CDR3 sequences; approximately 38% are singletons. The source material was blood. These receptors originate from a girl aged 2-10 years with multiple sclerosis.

The CDR3 bases are TGTGCCAGCAGCTTAACGCAAGGGGCCAGCACAGATACGCAGTATTTT. It codes for CASSLTQGASTDTQYF. This chain connects TRBV7-6 to TRBJ2-3; D possibly corresponds to TRBD1 (5 bases). Germline loops: CDR1 SGHVS, CDR2 FNYEAQ. This CDR3 spans 16 amino acids. The V end lost 2 bases, the J end lost 0 bases, and 12 bases lay between the germline ends.

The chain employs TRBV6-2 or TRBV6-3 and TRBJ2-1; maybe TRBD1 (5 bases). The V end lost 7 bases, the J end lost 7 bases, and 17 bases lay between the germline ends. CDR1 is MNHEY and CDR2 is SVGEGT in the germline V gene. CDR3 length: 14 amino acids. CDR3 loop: CASNNPSGKNEQFF. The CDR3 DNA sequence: TGTGCCAGCAATAACCCGTCAGGGAAGAATGAGCAGTTCTTC.

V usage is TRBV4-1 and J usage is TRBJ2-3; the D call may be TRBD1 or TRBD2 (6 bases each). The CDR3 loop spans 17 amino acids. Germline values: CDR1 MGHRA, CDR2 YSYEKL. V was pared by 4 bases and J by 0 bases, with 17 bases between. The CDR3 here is CASSPAGRGASTDTQYF. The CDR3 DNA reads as TGCGCCAGCAGCCCCGCGGGTAGGGGGGCCAGCACAGATACGCAGTATTTT.

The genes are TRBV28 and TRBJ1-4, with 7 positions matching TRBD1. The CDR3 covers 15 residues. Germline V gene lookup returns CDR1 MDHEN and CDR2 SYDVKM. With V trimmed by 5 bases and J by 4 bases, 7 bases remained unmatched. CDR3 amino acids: CASSPGGWVNEKLFF. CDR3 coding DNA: TGTGCCAGCAGTCCAGGGGGGTGGGTTAATGAAAAACTGTTTTTT.

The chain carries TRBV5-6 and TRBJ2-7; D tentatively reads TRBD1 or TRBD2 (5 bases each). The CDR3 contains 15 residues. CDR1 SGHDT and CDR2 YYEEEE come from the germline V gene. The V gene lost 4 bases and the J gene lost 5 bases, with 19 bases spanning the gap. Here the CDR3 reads CASSPGRGPPNEQYF. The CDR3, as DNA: TGTGCCAGCAGCCCTGGACGGGGCCCACCTAACGAGCAGTACTTC.

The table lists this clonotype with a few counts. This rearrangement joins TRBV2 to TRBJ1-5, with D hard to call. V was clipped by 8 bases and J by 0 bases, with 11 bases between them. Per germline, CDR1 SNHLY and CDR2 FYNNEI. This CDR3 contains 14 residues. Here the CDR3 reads CASGLDGSNQPQHF. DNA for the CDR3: TGTGCCAGCGGCCTGGACGGTAGCAATCAGCCCCAGCATTTT.

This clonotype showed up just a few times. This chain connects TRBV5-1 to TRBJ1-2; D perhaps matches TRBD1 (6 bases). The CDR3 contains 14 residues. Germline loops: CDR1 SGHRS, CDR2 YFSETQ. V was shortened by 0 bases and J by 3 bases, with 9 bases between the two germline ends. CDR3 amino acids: CASSLGTEDYGYTF. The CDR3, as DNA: TGCGCCAGCAGCTTGGGGACAGAGGACTATGGCTACACCTTC.

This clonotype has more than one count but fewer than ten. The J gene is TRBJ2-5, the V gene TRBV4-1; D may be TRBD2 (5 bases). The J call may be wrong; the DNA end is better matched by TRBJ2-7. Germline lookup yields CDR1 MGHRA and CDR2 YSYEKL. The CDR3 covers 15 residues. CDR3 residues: CASSQWNTEGSEQYF. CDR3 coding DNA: TGCGCCAGCAGCCAGTGGAACACAGAGGGCAGCGAGCAGTACTTC.

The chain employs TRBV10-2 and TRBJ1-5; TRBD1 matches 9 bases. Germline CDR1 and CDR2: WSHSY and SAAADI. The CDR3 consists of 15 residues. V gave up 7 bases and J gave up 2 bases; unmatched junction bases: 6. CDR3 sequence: CASTLGTGRNQPQHF. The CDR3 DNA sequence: TGCGCCAGCACCCTTGGGACAGGGCGCAATCAGCCCCAGCATTTT.

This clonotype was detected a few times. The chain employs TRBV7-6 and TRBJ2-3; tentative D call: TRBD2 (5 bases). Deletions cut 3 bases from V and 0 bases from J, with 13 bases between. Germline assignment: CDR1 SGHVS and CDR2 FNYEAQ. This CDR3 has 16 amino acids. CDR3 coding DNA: TGTGCCAGCAGCTTTATTAGCGACACTAGCACAGATACGCAGTATTTT. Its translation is CASSFISDTSTDTQYF.

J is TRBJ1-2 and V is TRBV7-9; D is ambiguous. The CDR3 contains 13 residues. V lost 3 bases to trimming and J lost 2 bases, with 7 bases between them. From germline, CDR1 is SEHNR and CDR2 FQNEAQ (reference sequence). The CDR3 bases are TGTGCCAGCAGCTTTCCAGAAAACTATGGCTACACCTTC. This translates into CASSFPENYGYTF.

The CDR3 reads CASTPQGGPYEQYF. The CDR3 nucleotides read TGCGCCAGCACCCCTCAGGGGGGACCCTACGAGCAGTACTTC. The V call is TRBV5-1, the J call TRBJ2-7, with a possible D match to TRBD1 (7 bases). V was trimmed by 6 bases and J by 2 bases, leaving 15 bases between them. CDR3 length equals 14 residues. The germline CDR1 and CDR2 sequences are SGHRS and YFSETQ.

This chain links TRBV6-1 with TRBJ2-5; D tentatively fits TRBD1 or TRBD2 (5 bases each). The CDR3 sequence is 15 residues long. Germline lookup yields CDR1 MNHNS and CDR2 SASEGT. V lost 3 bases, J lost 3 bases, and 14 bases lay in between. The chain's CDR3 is CASSDRDQLKETQYF. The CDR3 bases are TGTGCCAGCAGTGACCGGGACCAACTGAAAGAGACCCAGTACTTC.

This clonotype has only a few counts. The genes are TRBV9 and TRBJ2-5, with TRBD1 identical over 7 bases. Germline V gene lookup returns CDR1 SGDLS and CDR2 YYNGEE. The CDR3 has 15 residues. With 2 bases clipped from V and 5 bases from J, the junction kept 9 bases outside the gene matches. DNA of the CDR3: TGTGCCAGCAGCGTTGGGACAGCGAGCAAGGAGACCCAGTACTTC. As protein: CASSVGTASKETQYF.

CDR3 DNA: TGTGCCAGCAGCGGAACAGGACAGGAGCATCGCACAGATACGCAGTATTTT. The encoded protein is CASSGTGQEHRTDTQYF. The chain combines TRBV9 with TRBJ2-3; 7 positions agree with TRBD1. The CDR3 is 17 residues long. The V gene's germline CDR1 is SGDLS and CDR2 YYNGEE. Trimming at V came to 3 bases and at J to 1 base, leaving 11 bases not matched to a gene.

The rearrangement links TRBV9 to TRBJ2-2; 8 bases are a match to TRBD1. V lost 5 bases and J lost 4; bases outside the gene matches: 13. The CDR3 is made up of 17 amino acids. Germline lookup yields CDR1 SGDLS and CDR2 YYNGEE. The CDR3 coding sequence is TGTGCCAGCAGGCCTGGACAGGGAGGCTCTGTCACCGGGGAGCTGTTTTTT. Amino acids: CASRPGQGGSVTGELFF. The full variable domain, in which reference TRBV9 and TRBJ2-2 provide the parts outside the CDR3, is DSGVTQTPKHLITATGQRVTLRCSPRSGDLSVYWYQQSLDQGLQFLIQYYNGEERAKGNILERFSAQQFPDLHSELNLSSLELGDSALYFCASRPGQGGSVTGELFFGEGSRLTVL.

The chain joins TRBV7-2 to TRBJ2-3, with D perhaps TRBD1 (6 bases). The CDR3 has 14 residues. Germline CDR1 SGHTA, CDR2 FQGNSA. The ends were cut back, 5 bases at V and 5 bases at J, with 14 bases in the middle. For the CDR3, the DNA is TGTGCCAGCAGCCCCCGGACAGCCGGAGATACGCAGTATTTT. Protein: CASSPRTAGDTQYF.

The CDR3 here is CSARVPGRVTQPQHF. The CDR3, as DNA: TGCAGTGCTAGAGTCCCAGGCCGGGTCACTCAGCCCCAGCATTTT. The J gene is TRBJ1-5, the V gene TRBV20-1, with D unclear. V was shortened by 1 base and J by 6 bases, with 16 bases between the two germline ends. There are 15 residues in the CDR3. Germline CDR1 is DFQATT and CDR2 is SNEGSKA (reference sequence).

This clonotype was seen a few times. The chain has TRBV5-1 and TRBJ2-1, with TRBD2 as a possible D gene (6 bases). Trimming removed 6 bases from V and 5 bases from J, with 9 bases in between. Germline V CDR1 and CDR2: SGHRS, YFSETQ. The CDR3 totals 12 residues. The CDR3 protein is CASKASDNEQFF. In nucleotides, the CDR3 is TGCGCCAGCAAGGCTAGCGACAATGAGCAGTTCTTC. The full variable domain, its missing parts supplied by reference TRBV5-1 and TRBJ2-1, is KAGVTQTPRYLIKTRGQQVTLSCSPISGHRSVSWYQQTPGQGLQFLFEYFSETQRNKGNFPGRFSGRQFSNSRSEMNVSTLELGDSALYLCASKASDNEQFFGPGTRLTVL.

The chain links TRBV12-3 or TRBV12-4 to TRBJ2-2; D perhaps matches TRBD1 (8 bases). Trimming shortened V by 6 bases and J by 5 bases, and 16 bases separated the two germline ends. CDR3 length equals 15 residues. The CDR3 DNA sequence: TGTGCCAGCAGATATACAGGGGGAGGGACCGGGGAGCTGTTTTTT. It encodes CASRYTGGGTGELFF.

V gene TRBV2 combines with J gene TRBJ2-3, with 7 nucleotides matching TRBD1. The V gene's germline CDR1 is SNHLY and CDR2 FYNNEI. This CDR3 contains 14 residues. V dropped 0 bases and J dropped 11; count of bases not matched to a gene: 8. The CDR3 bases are TGTGCCAGCAGTGAAGCGCTTTCGGGACAGAAGCAGTATTTT. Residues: CASSEALSGQKQYF.